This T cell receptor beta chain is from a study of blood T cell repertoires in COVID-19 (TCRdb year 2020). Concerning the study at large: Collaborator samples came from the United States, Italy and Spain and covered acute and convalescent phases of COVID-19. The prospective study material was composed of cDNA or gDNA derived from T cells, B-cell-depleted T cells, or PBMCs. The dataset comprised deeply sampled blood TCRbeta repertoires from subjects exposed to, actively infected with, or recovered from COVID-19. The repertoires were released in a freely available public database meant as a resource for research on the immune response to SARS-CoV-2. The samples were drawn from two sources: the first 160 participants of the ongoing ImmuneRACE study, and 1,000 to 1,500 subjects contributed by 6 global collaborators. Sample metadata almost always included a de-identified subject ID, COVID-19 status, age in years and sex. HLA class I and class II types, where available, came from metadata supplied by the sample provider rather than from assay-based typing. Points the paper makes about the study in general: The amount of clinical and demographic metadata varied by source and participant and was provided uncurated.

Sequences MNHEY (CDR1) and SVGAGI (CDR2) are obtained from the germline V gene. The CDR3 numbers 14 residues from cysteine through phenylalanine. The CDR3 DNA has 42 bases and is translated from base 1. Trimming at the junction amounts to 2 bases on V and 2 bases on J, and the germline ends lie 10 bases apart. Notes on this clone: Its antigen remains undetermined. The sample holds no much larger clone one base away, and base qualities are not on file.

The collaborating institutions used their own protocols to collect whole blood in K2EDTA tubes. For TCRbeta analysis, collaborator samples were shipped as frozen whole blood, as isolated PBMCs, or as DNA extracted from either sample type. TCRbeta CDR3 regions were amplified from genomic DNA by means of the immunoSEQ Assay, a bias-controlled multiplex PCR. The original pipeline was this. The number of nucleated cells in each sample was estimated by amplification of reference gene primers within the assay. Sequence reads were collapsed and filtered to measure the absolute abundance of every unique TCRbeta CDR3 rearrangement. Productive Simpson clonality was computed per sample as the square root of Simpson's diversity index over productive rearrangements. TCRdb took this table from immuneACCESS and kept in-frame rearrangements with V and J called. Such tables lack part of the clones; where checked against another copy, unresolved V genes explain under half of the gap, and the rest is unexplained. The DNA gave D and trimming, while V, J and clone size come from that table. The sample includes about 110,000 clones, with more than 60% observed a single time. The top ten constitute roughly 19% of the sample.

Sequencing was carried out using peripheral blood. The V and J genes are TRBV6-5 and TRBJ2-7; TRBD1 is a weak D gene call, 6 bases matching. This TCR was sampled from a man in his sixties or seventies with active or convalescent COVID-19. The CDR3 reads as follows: CASSYLGAAYEQYF. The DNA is TGTGCCAGCAGTTACCTGGGGGCCGCCTACGAGCAGTACTTC.